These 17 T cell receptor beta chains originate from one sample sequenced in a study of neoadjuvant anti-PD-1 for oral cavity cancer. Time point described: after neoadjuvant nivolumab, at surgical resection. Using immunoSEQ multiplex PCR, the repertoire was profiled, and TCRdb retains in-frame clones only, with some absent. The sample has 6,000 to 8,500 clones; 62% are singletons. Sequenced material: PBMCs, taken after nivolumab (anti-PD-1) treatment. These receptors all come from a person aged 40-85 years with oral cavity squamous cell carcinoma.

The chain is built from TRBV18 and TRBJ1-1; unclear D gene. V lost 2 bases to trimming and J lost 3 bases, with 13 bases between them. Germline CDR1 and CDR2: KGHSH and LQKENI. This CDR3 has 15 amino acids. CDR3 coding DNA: TGTGCCAGCTCACCAATAACCGGTTTTGACACTGAAGCTTTCTTT. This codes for CASSPITGFDTEAFF.

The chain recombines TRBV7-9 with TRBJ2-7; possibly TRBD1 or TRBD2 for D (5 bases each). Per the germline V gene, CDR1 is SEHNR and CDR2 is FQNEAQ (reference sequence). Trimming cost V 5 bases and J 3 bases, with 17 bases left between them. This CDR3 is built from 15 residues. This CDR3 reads CASSTTAGTDYEQYF. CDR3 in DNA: TGTGCCAGCAGCACGACCGCCGGGACGGACTACGAGCAGTACTTC. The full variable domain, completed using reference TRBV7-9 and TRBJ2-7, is DTGVSQNPRHKITKRGQNVTFRCDPISEHNRLYWYRQTLGQGPEFLTYFQNEAQLEKSRLLSDRFSAERPKGSFSTLEIQRTEQGDSAMYLCASSTTAGTDYEQYFGPGTRLTVT.

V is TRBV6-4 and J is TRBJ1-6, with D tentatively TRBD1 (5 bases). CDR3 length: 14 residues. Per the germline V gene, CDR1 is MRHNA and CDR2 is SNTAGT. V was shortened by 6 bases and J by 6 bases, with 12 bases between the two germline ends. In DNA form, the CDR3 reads TGTGCCAGCAGGGACACCTCCGTTAATTCACCCCTCCACTTT. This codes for CASRDTSVNSPLHF.

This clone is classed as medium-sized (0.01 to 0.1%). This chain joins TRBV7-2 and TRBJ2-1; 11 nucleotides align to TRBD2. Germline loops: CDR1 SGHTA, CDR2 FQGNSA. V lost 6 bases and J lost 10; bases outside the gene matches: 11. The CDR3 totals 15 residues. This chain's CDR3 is CASRSLAGGLLEQFF. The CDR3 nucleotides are TGTGCCAGCAGATCCTTAGCGGGGGGGCTATTAGAGCAGTTCTTC.

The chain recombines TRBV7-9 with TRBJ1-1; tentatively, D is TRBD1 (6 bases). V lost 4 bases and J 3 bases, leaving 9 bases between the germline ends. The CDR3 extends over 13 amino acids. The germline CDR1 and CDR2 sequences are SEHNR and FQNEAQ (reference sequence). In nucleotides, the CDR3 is TGTGCCAGCAGCTACAACAGGGACACTGAAGCTTTCTTT. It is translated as CASSYNRDTEAFF.

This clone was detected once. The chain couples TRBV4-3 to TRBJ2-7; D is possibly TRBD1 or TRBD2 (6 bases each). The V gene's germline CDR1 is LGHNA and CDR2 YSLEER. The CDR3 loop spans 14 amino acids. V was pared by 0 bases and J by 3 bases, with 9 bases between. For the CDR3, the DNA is TGCGCCAGCAGCCAAGATGAGGGGGGCTACGAGCAGTACTTC. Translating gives CASSQDEGGYEQYF.

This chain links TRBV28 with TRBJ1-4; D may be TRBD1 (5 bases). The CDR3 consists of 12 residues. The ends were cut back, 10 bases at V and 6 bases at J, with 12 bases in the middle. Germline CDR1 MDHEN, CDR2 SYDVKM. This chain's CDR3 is CAILGEDEKLFF. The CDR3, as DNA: TGTGCCATCCTGGGGGAGGATGAAAAACTGTTTTTT.

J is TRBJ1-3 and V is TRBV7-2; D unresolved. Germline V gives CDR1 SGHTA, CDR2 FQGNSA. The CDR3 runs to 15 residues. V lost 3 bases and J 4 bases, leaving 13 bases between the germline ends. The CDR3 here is CASSFGLLGGNTIYF. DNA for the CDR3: TGTGCCAGCAGCTTTGGGCTTCTCGGGGGAAACACCATATATTTT.

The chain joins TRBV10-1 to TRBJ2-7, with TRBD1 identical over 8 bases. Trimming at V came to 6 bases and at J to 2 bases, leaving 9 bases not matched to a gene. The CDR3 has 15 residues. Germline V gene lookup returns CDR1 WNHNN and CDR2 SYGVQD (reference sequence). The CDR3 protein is CASSGGQGSPYEQYF. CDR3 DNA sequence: TGCGCCAGCAGCGGCGGACAGGGCTCCCCCTACGAGCAGTACTTC.

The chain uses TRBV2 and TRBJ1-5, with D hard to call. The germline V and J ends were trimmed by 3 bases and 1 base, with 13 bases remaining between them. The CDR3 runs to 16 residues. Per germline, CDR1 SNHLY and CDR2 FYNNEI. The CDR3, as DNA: TGTGCCAGCAGTGAGTTGTTACAGATGAGCAATCAGCCCCAGCATTTT. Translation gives CASSELLQMSNQPQHF. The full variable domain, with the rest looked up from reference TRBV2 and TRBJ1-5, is EPEVTQTPSHQVTQMGQEVILRCVPISNHLYFYWYRQILGQKVEFLVSFYNNEISEKSEIFDDQFSVERPDGSNFTLKIRSTKLEDSAMYFCASSELLQMSNQPQHFGDGTRLSIL.

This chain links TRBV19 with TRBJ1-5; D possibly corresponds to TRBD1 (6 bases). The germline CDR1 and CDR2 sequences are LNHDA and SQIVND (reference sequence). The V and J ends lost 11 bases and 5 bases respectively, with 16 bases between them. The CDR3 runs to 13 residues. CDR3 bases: TGTGCCGGTGCTGACAGGAAGGATCAGCCCCAGCATTTT. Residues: CAGADRKDQPQHF.

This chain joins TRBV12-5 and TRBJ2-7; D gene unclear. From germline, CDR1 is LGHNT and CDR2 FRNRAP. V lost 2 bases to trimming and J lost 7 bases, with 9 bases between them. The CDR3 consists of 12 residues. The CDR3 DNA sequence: TGTGCTAGTGGTTTGCCCCTGGGGGAGCAGTACTTC. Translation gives CASGLPLGEQYF.

CDR3 nucleotide sequence: TGCGCCAGCAGTGTAATGCGACAGGAAAGCTATGGCTACACCTTC. Its translation: CASSVMRQESYGYTF. The genes are TRBV10-1 and TRBJ1-2; D is possibly TRBD1 (6 bases). The germline gives CDR1 WNHNN, CDR2 SYGVQD (reference sequence). Trimming left V 4 bases short and J 4 bases short, with 16 bases between. The CDR3 is 15 residues long.

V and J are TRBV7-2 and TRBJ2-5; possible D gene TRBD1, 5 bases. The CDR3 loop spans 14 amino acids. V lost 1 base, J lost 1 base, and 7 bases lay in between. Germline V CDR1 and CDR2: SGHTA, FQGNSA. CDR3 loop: CASSLGQFQETQYF. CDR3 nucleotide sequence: TGTGCCAGCAGCTTAGGACAGTTCCAAGAGACCCAGTACTTC.

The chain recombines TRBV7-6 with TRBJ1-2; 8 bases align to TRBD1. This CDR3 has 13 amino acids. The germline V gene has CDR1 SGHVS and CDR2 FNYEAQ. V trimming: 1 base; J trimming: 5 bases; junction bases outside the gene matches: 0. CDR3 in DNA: TGTGCCAGCAGCTTAGGACAGGGGTATGGCTACACCTTC. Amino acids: CASSLGQGYGYTF.

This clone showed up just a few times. DNA of the CDR3: TGTGCCAGCGGGGAGGGGGCAGGGGCAGGTGGCTACACCTTC. Translation gives CASGEGAGAGGYTF. This chain uses TRBV6-6 with TRBJ1-2; 7 nucleotides align to TRBD1. Germline CDR1 is MNHNY and CDR2 is SVGAGI (reference sequence). This CDR3 is 14 amino acids long. V shed 8 bases, J shed 7 bases, and the junction held 13 bases outside the gene matches.

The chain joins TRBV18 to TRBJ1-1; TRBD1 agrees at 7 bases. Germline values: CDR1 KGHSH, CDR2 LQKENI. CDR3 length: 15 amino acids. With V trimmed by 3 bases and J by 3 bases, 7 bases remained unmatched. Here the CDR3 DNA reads TGTGCCAGCTCACCTCGGGAGGGGGCGGACACTGAAGCTTTCTTT. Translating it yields CASSPREGADTEAFF.